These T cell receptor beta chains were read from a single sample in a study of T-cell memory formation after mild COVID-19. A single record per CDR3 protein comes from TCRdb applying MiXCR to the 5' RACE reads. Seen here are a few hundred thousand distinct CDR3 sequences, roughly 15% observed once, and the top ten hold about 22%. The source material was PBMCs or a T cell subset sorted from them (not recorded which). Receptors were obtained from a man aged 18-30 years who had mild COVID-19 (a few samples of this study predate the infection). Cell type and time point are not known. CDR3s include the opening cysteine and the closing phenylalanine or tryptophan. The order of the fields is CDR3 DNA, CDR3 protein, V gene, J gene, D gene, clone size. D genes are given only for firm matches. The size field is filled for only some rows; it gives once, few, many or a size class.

TGCGCCAGCAGCCAAGATCACGTAGGACTAAAAGATACGCAGTATTTT	CASSQDHVGLKDTQYF	TRBV4-1	TRBJ2-3	.	few
TGTGCCAGCTCACCACCTGCCGGGACAGGGGGCATTGCAGAGACCCAGTACTTC	CASSPPAGTGGIAETQYF	TRBV18	TRBJ2-5	TRBD1	many
TGCGCCAGCAGCTTGGATACAGGAGCCCACATTCAGTACTTC	CASSLDTGAHIQYF	TRBV5-1	TRBJ2-4	.	few
TGCAGTGCTAGAGATAGCGGGGGGGTTAATGAGCAGTTCTTC	CSARDSGGVNEQFF	TRBV20-1	TRBJ2-1	TRBD2	.
TGTGCCAGCAGTCGCAGGGGAGGGCTAGCCCTTGGTGAGCAGTTCTTC	CASSRRGGLALGEQFF	TRBV12-3/TRBV12-4	TRBJ2-1	.	few
TGTGCCAGCACCCTGGGGAGGGAAGAAAAACTGTTTTTT	CASTLGREEKLFF	TRBV28	TRBJ1-4	.	.
TGTGCCAGCAGCTTCGACAGGAGAATCGCTTTCTTT	CASSFDRRIAFF	TRBV11-2	TRBJ1-1	.	.
TGCAGTGCTAGTGAAAGGGGGTGGGGCTACACCTTC	CSASERGWGYTF	TRBV20-1	TRBJ1-2	.	few
TGTGCCAGCAGCCGCCGGACAGTCGCAGACACTGAAGCTTTCTTT	CASSRRTVADTEAFF	TRBV7-2	TRBJ1-1	.	few
TGTGCCAGCAGTGTGCGGGACATTCAGTACTTC	CASSVRDIQYF	TRBV2	TRBJ2-4	.	.
TGTGCCAGCCGGGGAGTCTGGGAGGCCCAGTACTTC	CASRGVWEAQYF	TRBV6-2/TRBV6-3	TRBJ2-5	.	.
TGTGCCAGCAGCCAAGTGGACCGAGCAGATACGCAGTATTTT	CASSQVDRADTQYF	TRBV3-1	TRBJ2-3	.	few
TGTGCCAGCAGCTCCGGGTGGAGGGCGGGTGAAGCTTTCTTT	CASSSGWRAGEAFF	TRBV7-2	TRBJ1-1	.	.
TGTGCCAGCAACCGGCTAGCGGGCACAGATACGCAGTATTTT	CASNRLAGTDTQYF	TRBV11-2	TRBJ2-3	TRBD2	.
TGTGCCAGCAGAGGTTCCCAGGGATATACCCGGGCTGAAGCTTTCTTT	CASRGSQGYTRAEAFF	TRBV5-4	TRBJ1-1	.	.
TGTGCCACCAGTGACTACGGACAGGGGACCGGGGAGCTGTTTTTT	CATSDYGQGTGELFF	TRBV24-1	TRBJ2-2	TRBD1	few
TGTGCCAGCTCACCACTTCAGGGGCGGTTCACTGAAGCTTTCTTT	CASSPLQGRFTEAFF	TRBV18	TRBJ1-1	.	few
TGTGCCAGCACCCGGGGGGGTCCGGAGACCCAGTACTTC	CASTRGGPETQYF	TRBV7-8	TRBJ2-5	TRBD2	few
TGTGCCAGCAGTTATGGGGGTAGTCCAGAGACCCAGTACTTC	CASSYGGSPETQYF	TRBV6-2/TRBV6-3	TRBJ2-5	.	few
TGCGCCAGCAGCTTGGACGGACAGGGTGGATCACCCCTCCACTTT	CASSLDGQGGSPLHF	TRBV5-1	TRBJ1-6	TRBD1	.
TGCGCCAGCAGCTTGGGGAGGAAAGAGACCCAGTACTTC	CASSLGRKETQYF	TRBV5-1	TRBJ2-5	.	many
TGTGCCAGCAGCTTAGGCAGGGAGGGGAATCAGCCCCAGCATTTT	CASSLGREGNQPQHF	TRBV7-2	TRBJ1-5	.	few
TGTGCCAGCAGGGACCTAGCGGGGGGGTACAATGAGCAGTTCTTC	CASRDLAGGYNEQFF	TRBV6-6	TRBJ2-1	TRBD2	few
TGTGCCAGCAGCTTATTTGAGAATCAGCCCCAGCATTTT	CASSLFENQPQHF	TRBV7-9	TRBJ1-5	.	many
TGTGCCTGGATACGTCGACGACTAGCGGGAGGGCAATACAATGAGCAGTTCTTC	CAWIRRRLAGGQYNEQFF	TRBV30	TRBJ2-1	TRBD2	.
TGCGCCAGCAGCCAAGAACCAGCCGCCGCTGAAAAACTGTTTTTT	CASSQEPAAAEKLFF	TRBV4-3	TRBJ1-4	.	few
TGCGCCAGCAGCTTGGGTAGGGAACCCCAAGAGACCCAGTACTTC	CASSLGREPQETQYF	TRBV5-1	TRBJ2-5	.	few
TGTGCCAGCAGCTTAGTCCAGGGTGGCGAGCAGTACTTC	CASSLVQGGEQYF	TRBV7-2	TRBJ2-7	.	.
TGTGCCAGCACTCAGGGGGGCGTAGGCTACACCTTC	CASTQGGVGYTF	TRBV28	TRBJ1-2	TRBD1	few
TGTGCCAGCAGCTGGGATCTCGGGGAGACCCAGTACTTC	CASSWDLGETQYF	TRBV12-3/TRBV12-4	TRBJ2-5	.	many
TGTGCCATCAGTGAGTCGACGAGGGAGCCTTCGCCCCAGCATTTT	CAISESTREPSPQHF	TRBV10-3	TRBJ1-5	.	few
TGTGCCAGCAGCTTCGATGGACAGGGGCGGACTGAAGCTTTCTTT	CASSFDGQGRTEAFF	TRBV7-2	TRBJ1-1	TRBD1	.
TGTGCCAGCACCGCAGGGCCGAACACCGGGGAGCTGTTTTTT	CASTAGPNTGELFF	TRBV27	TRBJ2-2	.	.
TGCAGTGCTCCAGGGTCTAGCAATCAGCCCCAGCATTTT	CSAPGSSNQPQHF	TRBV20-1	TRBJ1-5	.	few
TGTGCCAGCAGCGTATCCACTAGCAATGAGCAGTTCTTC	CASSVSTSNEQFF	TRBV9	TRBJ2-1	.	many
TGCAGTGCCCCCCTACCGGCGGGGCCAGATACGCAGTATTTT	CSAPLPAGPDTQYF	TRBV20-1	TRBJ2-3	.	many
TGCAGTGCTACGGGGCAACGCAACGTCGTTTCCTACAATGAGCAGTTCTTC	CSATGQRNVVSYNEQFF	TRBV20-1	TRBJ2-1	.	few
TGCGCCAGCGCTAAGCGGGACACAGATACGCAGTATTTT	CASAKRDTDTQYF	TRBV5-1	TRBJ2-3	TRBD2	few
TGCGCCAGCAGCCTCCCCACTGGAAACACCATATATTTT	CASSLPTGNTIYF	TRBV5-1	TRBJ1-3	.	few
TGTGCCAGCAGCCTAGCCCTGACGCGGGACCGGCTCCTTGATGATACGCAGTATTTT	CASSLALTRDRLLDDTQYF	TRBV2	TRBJ2-3	.	.
TGCGCCAGCAGCTCAGGGGGTTCCAGTCAGCCCCAGCATTTT	CASSSGGSSQPQHF	TRBV5-1	TRBJ1-5	TRBD1	.
TGTGCCAGCAGCTTAACCGGGGGGAACACCGGGGAGCTGTTTTTT	CASSLTGGNTGELFF	TRBV13	TRBJ2-2	.	.
TGTGCCAGCAGCCAGGTGGGGGGGTCAGATACGCAGTATTTT	CASSQVGGSDTQYF	TRBV7-2	TRBJ2-3	TRBD2	.
TGTGCCAGCTCACCCCGGGGGGTTGAGAATTCACCCCTCCACTTT	CASSPRGVENSPLHF	TRBV18	TRBJ1-6	.	.
TGTGCCAGCAGCTCCGGACAGCCCGGCTATGGCTACACCTTC	CASSSGQPGYGYTF	TRBV7-2	TRBJ1-2	.	.
TGTGCCAGCACCACAATGGGAACGGGGGAGACCCAGTACTTC	CASTTMGTGETQYF	TRBV2	TRBJ2-5	.	few
TGTGCCACCAGTTGGGACAGACACTACGAGCAGTACTTC	CATSWDRHYEQYF	TRBV24-1	TRBJ2-7	TRBD1	many
TGTGCCAGCAGTTTACGAGTCCGCAATGAGCAGTTCTTC	CASSLRVRNEQFF	TRBV12-3/TRBV12-4	TRBJ2-1	.	few
TGCGCCAGCAGCTGGCAAGGGACTAGCGGGGCGGATGAGCAGTTCTTC	CASSWQGTSGADEQFF	TRBV5-1	TRBJ2-1	TRBD2	few